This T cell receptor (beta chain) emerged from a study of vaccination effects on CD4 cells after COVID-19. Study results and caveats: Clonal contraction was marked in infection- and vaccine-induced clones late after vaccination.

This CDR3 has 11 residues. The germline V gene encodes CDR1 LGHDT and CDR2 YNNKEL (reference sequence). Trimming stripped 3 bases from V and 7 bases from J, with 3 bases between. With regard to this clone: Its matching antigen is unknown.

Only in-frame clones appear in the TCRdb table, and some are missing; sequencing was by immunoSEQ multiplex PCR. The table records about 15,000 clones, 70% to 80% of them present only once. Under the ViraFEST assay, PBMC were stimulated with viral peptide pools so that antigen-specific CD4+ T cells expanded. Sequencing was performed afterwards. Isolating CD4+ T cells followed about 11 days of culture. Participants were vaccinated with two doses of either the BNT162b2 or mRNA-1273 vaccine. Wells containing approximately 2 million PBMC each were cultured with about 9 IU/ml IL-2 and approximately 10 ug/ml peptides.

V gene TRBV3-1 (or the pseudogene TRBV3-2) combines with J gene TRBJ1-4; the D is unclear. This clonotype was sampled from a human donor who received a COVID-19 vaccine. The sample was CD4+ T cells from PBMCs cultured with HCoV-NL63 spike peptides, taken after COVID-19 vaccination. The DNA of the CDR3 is TGTGCCAGCAGCCAGCTTGAAAAACTGTTTTTT. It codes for CASSQLEKLFF.